This TCR beta chain was sequenced during a study of T cell responses to AZD1222 COVID-19 vaccine. Study conclusions and caveats: CD4 TCRs covered the whole spike, strongest at regions 160-218 and 743-854. Clonal diversity may have been underestimated in mostly white British donors. Repertoires in all cases were sampled only once the peak T cell response had passed.

Profiling relied on immunoSEQ multiplex PCR, and the TCRdb table lists in-frame clones only, not all of them. Among about 130,000 clones listed, 75% to 95% were seen once. Regarding this clone: The antigen remains unidentified. Other DNA sequences in the sample encode the same CDR3.

The CDR3 length is 13 residues. Looked up from germline, CDR1 is LNHDA and CDR2 is SQIVND (reference sequence). Trimming removed 1 base at V and 0 bases at J, with 3 bases between. This sequence joins TRBV19 and TRBJ1-1; D is uncertain. This sample comprised peripheral blood, obtained 28 days after the second AZD1222 dose. The sequence derives from an adult who received the AZD1222 COVID-19 vaccine. This chain's CDR3 is CASSIAVNTEAFF. In DNA form, the CDR3 reads TGTGCCAGTAGTATAGCGGTGAACACTGAAGCTTTCTTT. The full variable domain, in which reference TRBV19 and TRBJ1-1 provide the parts outside the CDR3, is DGGITQSPKYLFRKEGQNVTLSCEQNLNHDAMYWYRQDPGQGLRLIYYSQIVNDFQKGDIAEGYSVSREKKESFPLTVTSAQKNPTAFYLCASSIAVNTEAFFGQGTRLTVV.